This T cell receptor beta chain is drawn from a study of blood T cell repertoires in COVID-19. Overall study: The United States, Italy and Spain provided the acute and convalescent COVID-19 samples. PBMCs, B-cell-depleted T cells, or T cells provided the cDNA or gDNA that made up the material.

Only one count was recorded for this clone. In the source study's methods: How many nucleated cells were present was estimated from reference gene primer amplification. Only in-frame clones appear in the TCRdb table, and some are missing; sequencing was by immunoSEQ multiplex PCR. Clone size and V and J calls were adopted from that table, with D and trimming inferred from the DNA. This sample has approximately 80,000 clones, with 70% to 90% found just once. V shed 4 bases, J shed 3 bases, and the junction held 14 bases outside the gene matches. From germline, CDR1 is SGHRS and CDR2 YFSETQ. The CDR3 extends over 17 amino acids.

This chain links TRBV5-1 with TRBJ2-7; TRBD1 agrees at 9 bases. This clonotype was obtained from a man aged 40-50 years with acute or convalescent COVID-19. Sequencing input: peripheral blood. CDR3 in DNA: TGCGCCAGCAGCGCTCGCCCGGGACAGGGAGGCGGCTACGAGCAGTACTTC. This codes for CASSARPGQGGGYEQYF.